These 7 T cell receptor beta chains were all obtained from the same sample, sequenced in a study of cytomegalovirus exposure and HLA in healthy donors. Sequenced by immunoSEQ multiplex PCR; TCRdb stores in-frame clones only, minus some. This sample yields more than 95,000 clones, of which more than 85% are seen a single time; about 4.2% belongs to the top ten. Sequences were obtained from PBMCs. These receptors came from a man between 18 and 35 years old in good health and CMV-seropositive.

In this sample, this clone turned up a few times. J is TRBJ2-5 and V is TRBV6-1; 12 positions agree with TRBD2. The CDR3 spans 15 residues. Germline CDR1 and CDR2: MNHNS and SASEGT. The V gene end was trimmed by 8 bases and the J gene end by 1 base; junction bases not matched to a gene: 5. Written as DNA, the CDR3 is TGTGCCAGCGGCGGACTAGCGGGGTCCCAAGAGACCCAGTACTTC. Protein sequence: CASGGLAGSQETQYF.

The chain uses TRBV10-3 and TRBJ2-3, with D tentatively TRBD1 (7 bases). This CDR3 spans 15 amino acids. The germline V gene encodes CDR1 ENHRY and CDR2 SYGVKD. Trimming took 10 bases from V and 3 from J, leaving 20 bases between them. The CDR3 spells CATALTQGGTDTQYF. The CDR3, as DNA: TGTGCCACCGCGCTAACGCAGGGGGGTACAGATACGCAGTATTTT.

This clone was counted a single time. The CDR3 DNA follows: TGTGCCAGCAGCTGGGGACAGGGAGGGACTGAAGCTTTCTTT. This codes for CASSWGQGGTEAFF. The chain combines TRBV13 with TRBJ1-1, with 9 bases that match TRBD1. J gave up 5 bases and V 4 bases, and 5 bases lay outside the gene matches. CDR3 length: 14 residues. From germline, CDR1 is PRHDT and CDR2 FYEKMQ (reference sequence).

This clone was seen more than once but under ten times. V is TRBV6-4 and J is TRBJ2-1; 12 bases are shared with TRBD2. The length of the CDR3 is 15 residues. CDR1 and CDR2 (germline): MRHNA, SNTAGT. The junction had 0 bases not matched to a gene; V was cut back by 5 bases and J by 1 base. In nucleotides, the CDR3 is TGTGCCAGCAGTACTAGCGGGGGGTCCTACAATGAGCAGTTCTTC. Its translation: CASSTSGGSYNEQFF.

The gene calls are TRBV19 and TRBJ1-1, with a possible D match to TRBD1 (5 bases). Germline CDR1 LNHDA, CDR2 SQIVND (reference sequence). The V gene lost 2 bases and the J gene lost 2 bases, with 6 bases spanning the gap. The CDR3 loop spans 13 amino acids. CDR3 nucleotide sequence: TGTGCCAGTAGTATACAGGGAAACACTGAAGCTTTCTTT. Translating it yields CASSIQGNTEAFF.

The chain combines TRBV7-2 with TRBJ2-7; TRBD1 matches 10 bases. In germline, CDR1 is SGHTA, CDR2 FQGNSA. Trimming took 3 bases from V and 3 from J; bases not matched to a gene: 5. The CDR3 runs 15 residues. This CDR3 reads CASSLLGTGVYEQYF. The DNA for the CDR3 is TGTGCCAGCAGCTTGTTAGGGACAGGGGTCTACGAGCAGTACTTC.

The chain employs TRBV29-1 and TRBJ2-2; 7 bases align to TRBD1. The CDR3 has 16 residues. Germline trimming cut 4 bases from V and 1 base from J; bases unmatched to any gene: 9. Germline CDR1 reads SQVTM; CDR2 reads ANQGSEA. In DNA, the CDR3 is TGCAGCGTTGGAAAGACAGGGAACTTGAACACCGGGGAGCTGTTTTTT. The encoded protein is CSVGKTGNLNTGELFF.